The present T cell receptor (beta chain) was sequenced within a study of cytomegalovirus exposure and HLA in healthy donors. V dropped 5 bases and J dropped 5 bases, with 14 bases sitting between them. The CDR3 is 14 amino acids. Germline V gene sequence: CDR1 SNHLY, CDR2 FYNNEI. 13 Jbeta primers and 60 Vbeta primers were used for the PCR. This table comes from immunoSEQ multiplex PCR, and its TCRdb copy is limited to in-frame clones, with some not included. This listing includes tens of thousands of clones. This chain connects TRBV2 to TRBJ2-3, with D possibly TRBD1 on 6 matching bases. Specimen: PBMCs. The origin of this receptor is a woman in her twenties or thirties in good health and CMV-seropositive. The CDR3 DNA follows: TGTGCCAGCAGTACAACAGGGTTTGAAGATACGCAGTATTTT. It yields the protein CASSTTGFEDTQYF.